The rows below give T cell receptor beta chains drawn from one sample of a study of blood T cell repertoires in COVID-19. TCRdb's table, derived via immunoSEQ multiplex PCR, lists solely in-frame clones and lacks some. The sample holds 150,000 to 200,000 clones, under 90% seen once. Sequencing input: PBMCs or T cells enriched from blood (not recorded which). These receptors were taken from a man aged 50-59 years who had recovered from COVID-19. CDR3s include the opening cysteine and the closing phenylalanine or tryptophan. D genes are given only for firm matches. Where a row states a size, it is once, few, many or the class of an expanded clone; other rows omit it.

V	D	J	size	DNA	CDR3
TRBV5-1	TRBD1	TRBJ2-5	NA	TGCGCCAGTACCCTGGGGACAGAGCAAGAGACCCAGTACTTC	CASTLGTEQETQYF
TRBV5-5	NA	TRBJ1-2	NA	TGTGCCAGCAGCTTGAACGGGGATTATGGCTACACCTTC	CASSLNGDYGYTF
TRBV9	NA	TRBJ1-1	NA	TGTGCCAGCAGCGTAGATTGGGAGGGCGGAACTGAAGCTTTCTTT	CASSVDWEGGTEAFF
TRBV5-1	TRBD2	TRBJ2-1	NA	TGCGCCAGCAGCTCCTCGGCTAGCGGGGTCAACAATGAGCAGTTCTTC	CASSSSASGVNNEQFF
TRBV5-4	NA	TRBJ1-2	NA	TGTGCCAGCAGTCCCGACACGTCCTATGGCTACACCTTC	CASSPDTSYGYTF
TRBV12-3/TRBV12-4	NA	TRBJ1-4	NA	TGTGCCAGCAGACAGAGTAATGAAAAACTGTTTTTT	CASRQSNEKLFF
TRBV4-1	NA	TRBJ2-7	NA	TGCGCCAGCAGCTACCCCCGGGGTAACTCCTACGAGCAGTACTTC	CASSYPRGNSYEQYF
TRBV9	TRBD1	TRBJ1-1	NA	TGTGCCAGCAGCCCCGAGGACAGGGTGGTCACTGAAGCTTTCTTT	CASSPEDRVVTEAFF
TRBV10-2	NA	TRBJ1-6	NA	TGCGCCAGCACCCCGGCCTCGGGGAACAGGGCACCCCTCCACTTT	CASTPASGNRAPLHF
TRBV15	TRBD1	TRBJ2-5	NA	TGTGCCACCAGCAGTTCCGGGACAGGGGCAGAGACCCAGTACTTC	CATSSSGTGAETQYF
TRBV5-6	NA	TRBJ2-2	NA	TGTGCCAGCAGCTTGGTGCGGGGAGGCACCGGGGAGCTGTTTTTT	CASSLVRGGTGELFF
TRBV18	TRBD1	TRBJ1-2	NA	TGTGCCAGCTCACCACCGGACAGGAGAAACTATGGCTACACCTTC	CASSPPDRRNYGYTF
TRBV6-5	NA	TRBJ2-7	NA	TGTGCCAGCAGTACACAGGGCGACGAGCAGTACTTC	CASSTQGDEQYF
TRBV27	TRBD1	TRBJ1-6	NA	TGTGCCAGCAGTGCGCTCAGGGGGCGCATCCATAATTCACCCCTCCACTTT	CASSALRGRIHNSPLHF
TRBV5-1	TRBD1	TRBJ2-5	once	TGCGCCAGCAGACCTGTGGGACAGGGGAACCAAGAGACCCAGTACTTC	CASRPVGQGNQETQYF
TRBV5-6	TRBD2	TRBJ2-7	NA	TGTGCCAGCAGACCAACGAGGGAGGGGCGGAACGAGCAGTACTTC	CASRPTREGRNEQYF
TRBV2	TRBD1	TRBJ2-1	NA	TGTGCCAGCAGTGTTGAGGGACAGGGCTATGAGCAGTTCTTC	CASSVEGQGYEQFF
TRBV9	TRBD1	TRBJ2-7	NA	TGTGCCAGCAGCGTAGCTGGGGACAGCGCCTACGAGCAGTACTTC	CASSVAGDSAYEQYF
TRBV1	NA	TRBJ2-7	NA	TGCACCAGCAGCCAGGTTATGAGACAGGGTTGTCGCGAGCAGTACTTC	CTSSQVMRQGCREQYF
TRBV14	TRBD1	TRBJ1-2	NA	TGTGCCAGCAGCCAAGACAGGGGGCACTATGGCTACACCTTC	CASSQDRGHYGYTF
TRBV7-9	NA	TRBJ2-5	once	TGTGCCAGCATCCGGGTGGACAGCAGGGGTAAGAGGGAGACCCAGTACTTC	CASIRVDSRGKRETQYF
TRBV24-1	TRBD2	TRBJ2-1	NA	TGTGCCACCAGTGATTCGGGGGGGGGTAATGAGCAGTTCTTC	CATSDSGGGNEQFF
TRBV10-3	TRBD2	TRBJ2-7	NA	TGTGCCATCAGTGTGCAGACACTAGCGGGGGCCTCCTACGAGCAGTACTTC	CAISVQTLAGASYEQYF
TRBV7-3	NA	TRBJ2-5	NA	TGTGCCAGCAGCCCACTGGGGCTCCGGGAGACCCAGTACTTC	CASSPLGLRETQYF
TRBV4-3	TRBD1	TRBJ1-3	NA	TGCGCCAGCAGCCGGGGACAGGGAACTGGAAACACCATATATTTT	CASSRGQGTGNTIYF
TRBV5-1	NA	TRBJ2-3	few	TGCGCCAGCAGCACAGGGTACGGCACAGATACGCAGTATTTT	CASSTGYGTDTQYF
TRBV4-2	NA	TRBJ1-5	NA	TGTGCCAGCAGCCAAGGCCCGACTGAAAATCAGCCCCAGCATTTT	CASSQGPTENQPQHF
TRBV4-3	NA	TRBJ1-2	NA	TGCGCCAGCAGCCAAGATAATCGGGGGAACTATGGCTACACCTTC	CASSQDNRGNYGYTF
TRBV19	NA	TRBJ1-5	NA	TGTGCCAGCACATATACGGGGCAGGGAGGTCAGCCCCAGCATTTT	CASTYTGQGGQPQHF
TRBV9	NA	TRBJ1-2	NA	TGTGCCAGCAGCGCCGTAGCTGGGAGAAATGGCTACACCTTC	CASSAVAGRNGYTF
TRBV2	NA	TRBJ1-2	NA	TGTGCCAGCACCCTAACGGATACGGGTGGCTACACCTTC	CASTLTDTGGYTF
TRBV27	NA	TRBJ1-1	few	TGTGCCAGCAGTACGACAGTGAACACTGAAGCTTTCTTT	CASSTTVNTEAFF
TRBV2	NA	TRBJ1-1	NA	TGTGCCAGCAGTGAGGGGGCTATCACTGAAGCTTTCTTT	CASSEGAITEAFF
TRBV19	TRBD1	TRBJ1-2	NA	TGTGCCAGTAGTCCCCGGACAGGGGGTGGCTACACCTTC	CASSPRTGGGYTF
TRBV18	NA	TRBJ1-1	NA	TGTGCCAGCTCACCTGGAGACACTGAAGCTTTCTTT	CASSPGDTEAFF
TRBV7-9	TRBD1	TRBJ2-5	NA	TGTGCCAGCAGCTGGACAGGACCGGAGACCCAGTACTTC	CASSWTGPETQYF
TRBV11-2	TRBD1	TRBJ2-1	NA	TGTGCCAGCAGCTTAGTAGAGGCAGGGGGAGAGCAGTTCTTC	CASSLVEAGGEQFF
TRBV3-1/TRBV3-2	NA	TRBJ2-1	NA	TGTGCCAGCAGCCAAGAACGCCGAGGCGGGGCGTATGGCAATGAGCAGTTCTTC	CASSQERRGGAYGNEQFF
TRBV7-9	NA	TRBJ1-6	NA	TGTGCCAGCAGCTTAGGTCTCAATTCACCCCTCCACTTT	CASSLGLNSPLHF
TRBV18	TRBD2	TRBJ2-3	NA	TGTGCCAGCTCACCACCGGGACTAGCGGGGCGCACAGATACGCAGTATTTT	CASSPPGLAGRTDTQYF